The 23 T cell receptor beta chains reported below all come from one sample, sequenced in a study of CD8+CD57+ T cells in acquired aplastic anemia. Researchers used genomic DNA as the template to profile TCR beta VDJ and CDR3. TCRdb analysed the reads with MiXCR anew, one entry per CDR3 protein. Among about 180,000 distinct CDR3 sequences listed, around half were seen once. The authors sequenced patients whose flow cytometry had shown CD8+CD57+ cell expansion. Material: sorted CD4+, CD8+, or CD8+CD57+ T cells (not recorded which) from PBMCs. Every receptor here comes from a human donor with aplastic anemia.

This clonotype occurred many times. The chain uses TRBV5-6 and TRBJ1-2; the D gene is possibly TRBD1 (5 bases). This CDR3 region has 14 residues. Germline CDR1 and CDR2: SGHDT and YYEEEE. V gave up 7 bases and J gave up 4 bases, with 17 bases separating them. Written as DNA, the CDR3 is TGTGCCAGCTGGAAGTTACAGGCGGTCTATGGCTACACCTTC. It encodes CASWKLQAVYGYTF.

In this sample, this clonotype turned up many times. The J gene is TRBJ1-2, the V gene TRBV5-6; 7 nucleotides agree with TRBD1. V was pared by 2 bases and J by 7 bases, with 2 bases of the junction left unmatched. The CDR3 runs 12 residues. The germline V gene encodes CDR1 SGHDT and CDR2 YYEEEE. The chain's CDR3 is CASSFRGGGYTF. DNA of the CDR3: TGTGCCAGCAGCTTCAGGGGGGGTGGCTACACCTTC.

The V call is TRBV7-6, the J call TRBJ1-1; D is undetermined. Looked up from germline, CDR1 is SGHVS and CDR2 is FNYEAQ. Trimming removed 5 bases from V and 1 base from J, with 8 bases in between. This CDR3 region has 13 residues. The CDR3 protein is CASSLHKNTEAFF. In DNA form, the CDR3 reads TGTGCCAGCAGCCTACACAAGAACACTGAAGCTTTCTTT.

The chain is built from TRBV10-1 and TRBJ2-2; D remains unclear. From germline, CDR1 is WNHNN and CDR2 SYGVQD (reference sequence). The CDR3 is 13 amino acids. Trimming took 3 bases from V and 3 from J, leaving 5 bases between them. DNA of the CDR3: TGCGCCAGCAGTGACTCGGACACCGGGGAGCTGTTTTTT. Its translation: CASSDSDTGELFF.

V gene TRBV5-5 combines with J gene TRBJ2-5; 10 bases match TRBD1. This CDR3 contains 16 residues. Germline V gene data show CDR1 as SGHKS and CDR2 as YYEKEE (reference sequence). V lost 1 base to trimming and J lost 3 bases; unmatched junction nucleotides: 6. The CDR3 reads CASSLPGQGDEETQYF. CDR3 nucleotides: TGTGCCAGCAGCTTGCCCGGACAGGGGGACGAAGAGACCCAGTACTTC.

This clonotype was seen repeatedly, ten times or more. The chain employs TRBV9 and TRBJ1-3; no clear D gene. The V end lost 0 bases, the J end lost 4 bases, and 8 bases lay between the germline ends. The CDR3 length is 14 residues. Germline V CDR1 and CDR2: SGDLS, YYNGEE. CDR3 residues: CASSVDQLGNTIYF. CDR3 DNA sequence: TGTGCCAGCAGCGTAGACCAGCTCGGAAACACCATATATTTT. The full variable domain, completed using reference TRBV9 and TRBJ1-3, is DSGVTQTPKHLITATGQRVTLRCSPRSGDLSVYWYQQSLDQGLQFLIQYYNGEERAKGNILERFSAQQFPDLHSELNLSSLELGDSALYFCASSVDQLGNTIYFGEGSWLTVV.

On this clonotype: A much more abundant neighbour one base away suggests this may be a read error. The chain links TRBV4-1 to TRBJ2-6, with 7 bases fitting TRBD1. CDR1 is MGHRA, CDR2 YSYEKL, per germline. J lost 0 bases, V lost 7 bases, and 12 bases had no gene match. The CDR3 has 18 amino acids. For the CDR3, the DNA is TGCGCCAGCATACCGACAGGGCGAGCGCCCTCTGGGGCCAACGTCCTGACTTTC. Translation: CASIPTGRAPSGANVLTF.

In its sample, this clonotype was seen many times. The rearrangement joins TRBV19 to TRBJ2-7; TRBD1 might be the D (5 bases). CDR1 LNHDA and CDR2 SQIVND come from the germline V gene (reference sequence). The CDR3 covers 15 residues. V was clipped by 3 bases and J by 0 bases, with 12 bases between them. The CDR3 loop reads CASSIQGHYSYEQYF. The CDR3 DNA sequence: TGTGCCAGTAGTATCCAAGGACACTACTCCTACGAGCAGTACTTC. The variable domain in full, completed from reference TRBV19 and TRBJ2-7, reads DGGITQSPKYLFRKEGQNVTLSCEQNLNHDAMYWYRQDPGQGLRLIYYSQIVNDFQKGDIAEGYSVSREKKESFPLTVTSAQKNPTAFYLCASSIQGHYSYEQYFGPGTRLTVT.

The chain has TRBV4-2 and TRBJ2-1, with TRBD2 matching over 8 bases. The germline CDR1 and CDR2 sequences are LGHNA and YNFKEQ. Trimming removed 4 bases from V and 0 bases from J; junction bases left unmatched: 14. The length of the CDR3 is 19 residues. The DNA for the CDR3 is TGTGCCAGCAGCCCCCTTAGCGGGGCGGGGGCGTCCTCCTACAATGAGCAGTTCTTC. Translated: CASSPLSGAGASSYNEQFF.

This clonotype was counted many times. The chain couples TRBV6-1 to TRBJ2-3; possibly TRBD2 for D (6 bases). V was clipped by 1 base and J by 6 bases, with 23 bases between them. CDR3 length: 18 residues. The germline gives CDR1 MNHNS, CDR2 SASEGT. The CDR3 nucleotides are TGTGCCAGCAGTGAAGGGCGCGGGATCAGCGGGCGGGGCGATACGCAGTATTTT. Protein product: CASSEGRGISGRGDTQYF.

The chain combines TRBV18 with TRBJ1-1; the match to TRBD1 covers 7 bases. The germline CDR1 and CDR2 sequences are KGHSH and LQKENI. The CDR3 covers 14 residues. V was clipped by 1 base and J by 4 bases; unmatched bases: 3. DNA for the CDR3: TGTGCCAGCTCACCACTGCGACAGGGCACTGAAGCTTTCTTT. Translation gives CASSPLRQGTEAFF.

V gene TRBV20-1 combines with J gene TRBJ2-7, with D uncertain. The CDR3 totals 14 residues. The germline V gene encodes CDR1 DFQATT and CDR2 SNEGSKA (reference sequence). V lost 2 bases to trimming and J lost 0 bases, with 11 bases between them. The CDR3 DNA sequence: TGCAGTGCTAGACCCCGGGCCTTCTCCTACGAGCAGTACTTC. Its translation: CSARPRAFSYEQYF.

This clonotype turned up a few times. The chain combines TRBV2 with TRBJ1-5; maybe TRBD1 (5 bases). V was trimmed by 6 bases and J by 3 bases, leaving 12 bases between them. The germline gives CDR1 SNHLY, CDR2 FYNNEI. The CDR3 extends over 14 amino acids. The CDR3 spells CASSREANNQPQHF. The CDR3 DNA is TGTGCCAGCAGCAGGGAGGCGAACAATCAGCCCCAGCATTTT.

V and J are TRBV6-5 and TRBJ1-1; 11 nucleotides align to TRBD1. The V gene's germline CDR1 is MNHEY and CDR2 SVGAGI. V lost 0 bases to trimming and J lost 4 bases; unmatched junction nucleotides: 4. The CDR3 contains 16 residues. The CDR3 reads CASSYSAGTGGTEAFF. CDR3 bases: TGTGCCAGCAGTTACTCGGCTGGGACAGGGGGCACTGAAGCTTTCTTT.

This clonotype was detected many times. The chain joins TRBV10-3 to TRBJ1-5, with 8 positions matching TRBD1. This CDR3 spans 14 amino acids. The germline CDR1 and CDR2 sequences are ENHRY and SYGVKD. J gave up 5 bases and V 5 bases, and 5 bases lay outside the gene matches. Here the CDR3 reads CAISTSDRDQPQHF. CDR3 bases: TGTGCCATCAGTACCTCGGACAGGGATCAGCCCCAGCATTTT.

Many counts were recorded for this clonotype. The J gene is TRBJ2-1, the V gene TRBV4-3; tentatively, D is TRBD2 (6 bases). Trimming cost V 0 bases and J 6 bases, with 9 bases left between them. CDR3 size: 14 residues. Germline V gives CDR1 LGHNA, CDR2 YSLEER. The CDR3 spells CASSQDPSANEQFF. The CDR3 DNA reads TGCGCCAGCAGCCAAGATCCTAGCGCCAATGAGCAGTTCTTC.

Worth noting for this clonotype: A single base separates this from a much larger clone, so it may be a read error. The chain joins TRBV12-3 or TRBV12-4 to TRBJ2-1; D is undetermined. V dropped 4 bases and J dropped 8 bases, with 18 bases sitting between them. The CDR3 covers 15 residues. CDR3 loop: CASSSDPGYLDEQFF. In nucleotides, the CDR3 is TGTGCCAGCAGTTCTGACCCGGGCTATCTCGATGAGCAGTTCTTC.

The chain combines TRBV10-3 with TRBJ2-1; TRBD2 might be the D (6 bases). The CDR3 contains 14 residues. V was trimmed by 4 bases and J by 5 bases, leaving 12 bases between them. From germline, CDR1 is ENHRY and CDR2 SYGVKD. The chain's CDR3 is CAISGAGKNNEQFF. CDR3 DNA: TGTGCCATCAGTGGGGCGGGGAAAAACAATGAGCAGTTCTTC.

This clonotype was counted between two and nine times. The chain combines TRBV10-3 with TRBJ2-7; maybe TRBD1 (5 bases). The V and J ends lost 9 bases and 6 bases respectively, with 15 bases between them. The germline V gene encodes CDR1 ENHRY and CDR2 SYGVKD. The CDR3 covers 12 residues. The chain's CDR3 is CAIARADSEQYF. Here the CDR3 DNA reads TGTGCCATAGCACGAGCTGACAGCGAGCAGTACTTC.

A single count supports this clonotype. Lacking the conserved final phenylalanine or tryptophan, this CDR3 likely reflects a read error. The rearrangement uses TRBV20-1 and TRBJ1-6; maybe TRBD1 (5 bases). The germline V gene encodes CDR1 DFQATT and CDR2 SNEGSKA (reference sequence). The length of the CDR3 is 14 residues. CDR3 DNA: TGCAGTGCTAGTGCCGGGACGGTGGATTCATCCCTCCACCTT. Translation: CSASAGTVDSSLHL.

As for this clonotype: A read error may be the cause here, since a much bigger clone is one base away. The chain combines TRBV7-2 with TRBJ2-4, with TRBD2 identical over 10 bases. CDR3 length: 16 residues. Germline V gives CDR1 SGHTA, CDR2 FQGNSA. The CDR3 loop reads CANSPRSVAGGNIQYF. As DNA, the CDR3 is TGTGCCAACAGCCCTCGGTCAGTAGCGGGGGGAAACATTCAGTACTTC.

The CDR3 bases are TGTGCCAGCAGCCACCGACAGCCTTTTAATGAAAAACTGTTTTTT. The encoded protein is CASSHRQPFNEKLFF. The chain is built from TRBV3-1 and TRBJ1-4; D perhaps matches TRBD1 (5 bases). V was cut by 3 bases and J by 4 bases, with 12 bases left in between. The CDR3 runs 15 residues. The germline CDR1 and CDR2 sequences are LGHDT and YNNKEL (reference sequence).

This clonotype was observed many times. This chain uses TRBV4-3 with TRBJ1-2; weak D call: TRBD1 (5 bases). The CDR3 runs to 15 residues. V was pared by 3 bases and J by 0 bases, with 11 bases between. Germline CDR1 reads LGHNA; CDR2 reads YSLEER. In DNA form, the CDR3 reads TGCGCCAGCAGCCAGGGGGACGGATCTAACTATGGCTACACCTTC. Translation: CASSQGDGSNYGYTF.